The rows below give T cell receptor beta chains drawn from one sample of a study of response to subunit inactivated influenza vaccine. Each CDR3 protein is one row after TCRdb ran MiXCR on the RT-PCR reads. The table shows 150,000 to 200,000 distinct CDR3 sequences, with roughly 12% occurring only once. These same data were also listed under a study on T cells expressing NK-cell markers.

The source was CD8+ T cells sorted from PBMCs, collected roughly 12 days after vaccination. The receptors originated from a middle-aged man who received an inactivated influenza vaccine. Each CDR3 is given with its conserved first and last residue. Fields, in order: clone size, J gene, D gene, V gene, CDR3 DNA, CDR3 protein. A D gene is named only where the DNA matches it firmly. Only part of the rows carry a size: once, few, many, or a class if the clone is expanded.

>many|TRBJ2-1|.|TRBV15
TGTGCCACCAGCAGAACACTATTAAGCTCCTACAATGAGCAGTTCTTC
CATSRTLLSSYNEQFF
>few|TRBJ2-7|.|TRBV5-1
TGCGCCAGCAGCTTGCAGGAGAGCGTCCCCTACGAGCAGTACTTC
CASSLQESVPYEQYF
>few|TRBJ2-1|TRBD1|TRBV28
TGTGCCAGCACCCCTATCCGGGACAGGGGGTACAATGAGCAGTTCTTC
CASTPIRDRGYNEQFF
>many|TRBJ2-1|TRBD1|TRBV5-5
TGTGCCAGCAGCTTGGAGGGACAGATTTACAATGAGCAGTTCTTC
CASSLEGQIYNEQFF
>.|TRBJ1-4|.|TRBV7-6
TGTGCCAGCAGCTTAATCTCGGGGAAAAATGAAAAACTGTTTTTT
CASSLISGKNEKLFF
>.|TRBJ2-3|.|TRBV28
TGTGCCAGCAGCTCTTTCGGGAGAAGTAGAGATACGCAGTATTTT
CASSSFGRSRDTQYF
>.|TRBJ2-3|TRBD1|TRBV4-1
TGCGCCAGCAGCCAAACGGACAGGGTGGTAGGCACAGATACGCAGTATTTT
CASSQTDRVVGTDTQYF
>few|TRBJ1-2|TRBD1|TRBV28
TGTGCCAGCAGTTTAGAGGGGGCGCTAAACTATGGCTACACCTTC
CASSLEGALNYGYTF
>many|TRBJ2-1|.|TRBV4-1
TGCGCCAGCAGCCAAGACAGGGCAACTTCCGGTGAGCAGTTCTTC
CASSQDRATSGEQFF
>few|TRBJ2-1|.|TRBV27
TGTGCCAGCAGTTCGGAGGCCTACAATGAGCAGTTCTTC
CASSSEAYNEQFF
>.|TRBJ2-7|.|TRBV6-1
TGTGCCAGCAGTGAAAATTTAGCGTACGAGCAGTACTTC
CASSENLAYEQYF
>few|TRBJ2-5|TRBD1|TRBV28
TGTGCCAGCAGCCCTACCTTTCCTTTGACAGGGGTTGGTGTCTGGGAGACCCAGTACTTC
CASSPTFPLTGVGVWETQYF
>.|TRBJ2-3|TRBD1|TRBV2
TGTGCCAGCAGGGAGACAGGGGGCGCGGCAGATACGCAGTATTTT
CASRETGGAADTQYF
>many|TRBJ1-1|.|TRBV12-3/TRBV12-4
TGTGCCAGCAGTTTAGGCATCTTGAACACTGAAGCTTTCTTT
CASSLGILNTEAFF
>few|TRBJ2-3|TRBD2|TRBV4-3
TGCGCCAGCAGCCAGGATAGGACTAGCTTGACAGATACGCAGTATTTT
CASSQDRTSLTDTQYF
>few|TRBJ2-3|TRBD2|TRBV7-9
TGTGCCAGCAGATATCCGGCGGGGGGGCAAGGGAATACGCAGTATTTT
CASRYPAGGQGNTQYF
>.|TRBJ2-1|.|TRBV20-1
TGCAGTGCTAGAGGAGACAGATACAATGAGCAGTTCTTC
CSARGDRYNEQFF
>.|TRBJ2-2|TRBD2|TRBV27
TGTGCCAGCAGTTCCTCGACTCCAGCGGGGACGACCGGGGAGCTGTTTTTT
CASSSSTPAGTTGELFF
>.|TRBJ1-5|.|TRBV4-1
TGCGCCAGCAGCCAAGGAGGAACTGGAAGCAATCAGCCCCAGCATTTT
CASSQGGTGSNQPQHF
>.|TRBJ2-1|.|TRBV4-1
TGCGCCAGCAGCCAGGACCGGGACGCCTACAATGAGCAGTTCTTC
CASSQDRDAYNEQFF
>few|TRBJ1-2|.|TRBV6-5
TGTGCCAGCAGTTACTATGAGGACTATGGCTACACCTTC
CASSYYEDYGYTF
>many|TRBJ1-5|.|TRBV12-3/TRBV12-4
TGTGCCAGCAGTTCCTCGGTGGGCTATCAGCCCCAGCATTTT
CASSSSVGYQPQHF
>.|TRBJ1-4|.|TRBV28
TGTGCCAGCAGTTTAGTGGCCGAATATGGAGCTAATGAAAAACTGTTTTTT
CASSLVAEYGANEKLFF
>few|TRBJ2-7|.|TRBV4-1
TGCGCCAGCAGCCAAGGGGAGAGGACAGCTGACGAGCAGTACTTC
CASSQGERTADEQYF
>few|TRBJ1-2|TRBD1|TRBV27
TGTGCCAGCAGTTTAGGGACAGGGTTCAGCAATGGCTACACCTTC
CASSLGTGFSNGYTF
>.|TRBJ1-3|.|TRBV12-3/TRBV12-4
TGTGCCAGCAGTTCCCAATTCTCTGGAAACACCATATATTTT
CASSSQFSGNTIYF
>.|TRBJ1-6|TRBD1|TRBV27
TGTGCCAGCGGGACAGGGGGTTATAATTTACCCCTCCACTTT
CASGTGGYNLPLHF
>.|TRBJ2-7|TRBD1|TRBV20-1
TGCAGTGCTAGAGATCGGACAGGGGTTTACGAGCAGTACTTC
CSARDRTGVYEQYF
>many|TRBJ2-7|.|TRBV24-1
TGTGCCACCAGTGATAAAAGTAGCGAGCAGTACTTC
CATSDKSSEQYF
>.|TRBJ2-1|TRBD2|TRBV20-1
TGCAGTGCTACGATCCCTGGCGGGAGGGCCATCTACAATGAGCAGTTCTTC
CSATIPGGRAIYNEQFF
>.|TRBJ2-7|.|TRBV20-1
TGCAGTGCAAGACCGGGTACACTCTACGAGCAGTACTTC
CSARPGTLYEQYF
>.|TRBJ2-3|.|TRBV24-1
TGTGCCACCAGTGATTTGGACAGCACAGATACGCAGTATTTT
CATSDLDSTDTQYF
>.|TRBJ1-1|TRBD1|TRBV4-1
TGCGCCAGCAGCCAAACCGGGACAGGGCTTACTGAAGCTTTCTTT
CASSQTGTGLTEAFF